These 25 T cell receptor beta chains share one sample of origin, sequenced in a study of beta chain features in type 1 diabetes. Of the isolated RNA, all was reverse transcribed, and so the sequenced material was expressed TCRB transcripts. TCRdb keeps only in-frame clones here, not all; method: immunoSEQ multiplex PCR. The table includes 300,000 to 350,000 clones, around 9.7% detected once. What these receptors recognize is not known. Whole-study findings and limits: TCRB CDR3s from Type 1 diabetes patients were moderately but significantly shorter in all four CD4+ subsets.

The sample comprised central memory CD4+ T cells from blood. The receptor source for this set is a man aged 25-45 years with type 1 diabetes.

This clone was observed at least ten times. The chain employs TRBV9 and TRBJ2-1, with D possibly TRBD2 on 5 matching bases. Deletions cut 0 bases from V and 3 bases from J, with 13 bases between. This CDR3 region has 16 residues. The germline gives CDR1 SGDLS, CDR2 YYNGEE. The CDR3 region is CASSVAGYSDYNEQFF. DNA of the CDR3: TGTGCCAGCAGCGTAGCGGGGTACAGTGACTACAATGAGCAGTTCTTC.

This clone was recorded a few times. This rearrangement joins TRBV27 to TRBJ1-2, with D perhaps matching TRBD1 (5 bases). CDR1 is MNHEY, CDR2 SMNVEV, per germline (reference sequence). V shed 6 bases and J shed 2 bases, with 22 bases lying between them. The CDR3 contains 17 residues. As DNA, the CDR3 is TGTGCCAGCAGCCACAAAAACTCCGGGACTGGGAACTATGGCTACACCTTC. Translating it yields CASSHKNSGTGNYGYTF.

CDR3 sequence reads: CASSTTGRTEAFF. For the CDR3, the DNA is TGTGCCAGCAGCACGACAGGGAGAACTGAAGCTTTCTTT. V and J are TRBV7-9 and TRBJ1-1; 7 positions match TRBD1. V dropped 5 bases and J dropped 5; count of bases not matched to a gene: 5. This CDR3 is 13 amino acids long. Germline V gene data show CDR1 as SEHNR and CDR2 as FQNEAQ (reference sequence).

This clone was recorded a few times. The V and J genes are TRBV19 and TRBJ2-7, with unresolved D. Trimming cost V 5 bases and J 0 bases, with 11 bases left between them. The CDR3 has 14 residues. The germline V gene has CDR1 LNHDA and CDR2 SQIVND (reference sequence). The CDR3 sequence: CASSRQDLSYEQYF. DNA for the CDR3: TGTGCCAGTAGTCGGCAGGACCTCTCCTACGAGCAGTACTTC.

This chain joins TRBV18 and TRBJ1-3; weak D call: TRBD1 (5 bases). Germline V gives CDR1 KGHSH, CDR2 LQKENI. The CDR3 extends over 15 amino acids. Trimming took 3 bases from V and 0 from J, leaving 9 bases between them. CDR3 nucleotide sequence: TGTGCCAGCTCACCCGGACAAAGCTCTGGAAACACCATATATTTT. This codes for CASSPGQSSGNTIYF.

The rearrangement joins TRBV6-5 to TRBJ1-6; TRBD1 matches 7 bases. V was clipped by 6 bases and J by 10 bases; unmatched bases: 9. Germline CDR1 is MNHEY and CDR2 is SVGAGI. There are 14 residues in the CDR3. Here the CDR3 reads CASSGGGLKSPLHF. The CDR3 DNA reads as TGTGCCAGCAGCGGAGGGGGCCTGAAATCACCCCTCCACTTT.

The chain recombines TRBV29-1 with TRBJ1-1; tentative D call: TRBD1 (6 bases). This CDR3 spans 13 amino acids. Trimming left V 7 bases short and J 3 bases short, with 15 bases between. From germline, CDR1 is SQVTM and CDR2 ANQGSEA. In DNA form, the CDR3 reads TGCAGCGCCCACGCGTCAGGGGACACTGAAGCTTTCTTT. Translation: CSAHASGDTEAFF.

This chain uses TRBV11-3 with TRBJ2-5, with a weak D call TRBD2 (6 bases). The CDR3 spans 14 residues. The V and J ends lost 6 bases and 1 base respectively, with 12 bases between them. Germline V lookup: CDR1 SGHNT, CDR2 YENEEA. The CDR3 DNA follows: TGTGCCAGCAGTCCACGCGGGGTCCAAGAGACCCAGTACTTC. Encoded protein: CASSPRGVQETQYF.

J is TRBJ2-3 and V is TRBV28; 11 bases align to TRBD1. V gave up 6 bases and J gave up 6 bases; unmatched junction bases: 5. The CDR3 is 14 amino acids. Germline CDR1 is MDHEN and CDR2 is SYDVKM. The CDR3 is CASSRTGGADTQYF. The CDR3 DNA reads as TGTGCCAGCAGCAGGACAGGGGGCGCGGATACGCAGTATTTT.

This clone was observed a handful of times. V usage is TRBV5-1 and J usage is TRBJ1-2; D perhaps matches TRBD1 (6 bases). CDR3 length: 14 amino acids. The V end was cut by 4 bases, the J end by 7 bases, with 17 bases between. Germline CDR1 SGHRS, CDR2 YFSETQ. CDR3 sequence: CASSDATGWGGYTF. CDR3 in DNA: TGCGCCAGCAGCGACGCGACAGGCTGGGGTGGCTACACCTTC.

This clone was picked up a small number of times. The chain links TRBV9 to TRBJ2-3; the D gene is possibly TRBD2 (6 bases). CDR3 length: 18 residues. Germline CDR1 SGDLS, CDR2 YYNGEE. V gave up 5 bases and J gave up 3 bases, with 25 bases separating them. This CDR3 is CASSLGLTITTGTDTQYF. The CDR3 DNA reads TGTGCCAGCAGTTTGGGACTCACCATCACCACCGGGACAGATACGCAGTATTTT. Filled out from reference TRBV9 and TRBJ2-3, the complete variable domain reads DSGVTQTPKHLITATGQRVTLRCSPRSGDLSVYWYQQSLDQGLQFLIQYYNGEERAKGNILERFSAQQFPDLHSELNLSSLELGDSALYFCASSLGLTITTGTDTQYFGPGTRLTVL.

V usage is TRBV25-1 and J usage is TRBJ1-6; D might be TRBD1 (5 bases). Germline-derived CDR1 and CDR2 are MGHDK and SYGVNS. CDR3 length equals 16 residues. The ends were cut back, 1 base at V and 6 bases at J, with 13 bases in the middle. The CDR3 sequence: CASSEFTGHANSPLHF. The DNA of the CDR3 is TGTGCCAGCAGTGAATTTACAGGACACGCTAATTCACCCCTCCACTTT.

The table lists this clone with many counts. One end of the junction varies from germline; a read error may be responsible. CDR3 sequence (DNA): TGTGCCAGCATTTACCTGGGACAGGGTGAAGCTTTCTTT. This codes for CASIYLGQGEAFF. The chain uses TRBV6-6 and TRBJ1-1, with 9 bases lining up with TRBD1. The length of the CDR3 is 13 residues. CDR1 and CDR2 (germline): MNHNY, SVGAGI (reference sequence).

The chain carries TRBV4-3 and TRBJ2-1, with no clear D. The germline CDR1 and CDR2 sequences are LGHNA and YSLEER. CDR3 size: 13 residues. Trimming removed 1 base at V and 6 bases at J, with 7 bases between. The CDR3 DNA reads TGCGCCAGCAGCCAAGCCGGGCTCAATGAGCAGTTCTTC. Encoded protein: CASSQAGLNEQFF.

This chain links TRBV6-1 with TRBJ2-2; the match to TRBD1 covers 10 bases. CDR3 length: 15 residues. Germline trimming cut 7 bases from V and 4 bases from J; bases unmatched to any gene: 6. The V gene's germline CDR1 is MNHNS and CDR2 SASEGT. The CDR3 spells CASIQGDRGTGELFF. CDR3 DNA sequence: TGTGCCAGCATCCAGGGGGACAGGGGCACCGGGGAGCTGTTTTTT.

The CDR3 sequence: CASSKGPPGLSYEQYF. CDR3 DNA sequence: TGTGCCAGCAGCAAAGGCCCTCCGGGGCTTTCCTACGAGCAGTACTTC. The chain couples TRBV21-1 to TRBJ2-7. TRBV21-1 is marked as a pseudogene. The CDR3 has 16 residues.

The chain employs TRBV27 and TRBJ1-5; 9 bases line up with TRBD1. Trimming took 1 base from V and 0 from J; bases not matched to a gene: 7. The CDR3 contains 18 residues. Germline CDR1 and CDR2: MNHEY and SMNVEV (reference sequence). CDR3 sequence: CASSLWGQGVNSNQPQHF. The CDR3 region has the DNA TGTGCCAGCAGTTTATGGGGACAGGGAGTAAATAGCAATCAGCCCCAGCATTTT.

There are a few counts of this clone. V and J are TRBV27 and TRBJ2-1, with 9 bases lining up with TRBD2. The junction had 8 bases not matched to a gene; V was cut back by 5 bases and J by 6 bases. CDR3 length: 15 amino acids. Germline loops: CDR1 MNHEY, CDR2 SMNVEV (reference sequence). CDR3 coding DNA: TGTGCCAGCAGTGCGCAGCGGGGGGCGGGCAATGAGCAGTTCTTC. Residues: CASSAQRGAGNEQFF.

V usage is TRBV6-5 and J usage is TRBJ2-3; TRBD2 agrees at 10 bases. The ends lost 7 bases at V and 5 bases at J; junction bases unmatched: 3. CDR3 size: 13 residues. Germline loops: CDR1 MNHEY, CDR2 SVGAGI. The CDR3 bases are TGTGCCAGCACGGTAGCGGGGGGAGATACGCAGTATTTT. Its protein product is CASTVAGGDTQYF.

Worth noting for this clone: Other DNA sequences within the sample encode an identical CDR3. The chain carries TRBV11-2 and TRBJ2-7; D is unclear. CDR3 length equals 14 residues. Germline CDR1 SGHAT, CDR2 FQNNGV. Deletions cut 1 base from V and 0 bases from J, with 7 bases between. CDR3 DNA: TGTGCCAGCAGCTTAGGCTTCAGCTCCTACGAGCAGTACTTC. Translated, it gives CASSLGFSSYEQYF.

V gene TRBV7-2 combines with J gene TRBJ1-5, with a tentative D call TRBD1 (6 bases). The V and J ends lost 7 bases and 7 bases respectively, with 14 bases between them. This CDR3 has 13 amino acids. Germline loops: CDR1 SGHTA, CDR2 FQGNSA. This chain's CDR3 is CASNTGTSQPQHF. The CDR3 coding sequence is TGTGCCAGCAACACAGGGACAAGCCAGCCCCAGCATTTT.

In its sample, this clone was seen a few times. The J gene is TRBJ1-6, the V gene TRBV2, with 8 positions matching TRBD1. CDR1 is SNHLY, CDR2 FYNNEI, per germline. This CDR3 contains 14 residues. J gave up 7 bases and V 6 bases, and 5 bases lay outside the gene matches. In DNA, the CDR3 is TGTGCCAGCAGGGAGGACAGGGCAAATTCACCCCTCCACTTT. The encoded protein is CASREDRANSPLHF.

The genes are TRBV30 and TRBJ1-1; TRBD1 might be the D (5 bases). Trimming took 0 bases from V and 6 from J, leaving 14 bases between them. CDR3 length equals 14 residues. Germline V gene lookup returns CDR1 GTSNPN and CDR2 SVGIG (reference sequence). The CDR3 region has the DNA TGTGCCTGGAGTGTTTTCCGGACAAACCCTGAAGCTTTCTTT. Protein product: CAWSVFRTNPEAFF.

In this sample, this clone turned up once. V gene TRBV30 combines with J gene TRBJ2-1, with D unresolved. CDR1 is GTSNPN and CDR2 is SVGIG in the germline V gene (reference sequence). This CDR3 is built from 15 residues. With 0 bases removed from V and 3 bases from J, the gap between germline ends came to 12 bases. The chain's CDR3 is CAWSVQNKGYNEQFF. The CDR3 DNA reads as TGTGCCTGGAGTGTACAGAATAAGGGCTACAATGAGCAGTTCTTC.

A few counts support this clone. The rearrangement links TRBV7-2 to TRBJ1-4; 8 nucleotides agree with TRBD1. CDR1 and CDR2 from the germline V gene are SGHTA and FQGNSA. The V and J ends lost 5 bases and 1 base, in that order; junction bases with no gene match: 3. The CDR3 covers 15 residues. The CDR3 loop reads CASSTGQGTNEKLFF. DNA of the CDR3: TGTGCCAGCAGCACCGGACAGGGAACTAATGAAAAACTGTTTTTT.